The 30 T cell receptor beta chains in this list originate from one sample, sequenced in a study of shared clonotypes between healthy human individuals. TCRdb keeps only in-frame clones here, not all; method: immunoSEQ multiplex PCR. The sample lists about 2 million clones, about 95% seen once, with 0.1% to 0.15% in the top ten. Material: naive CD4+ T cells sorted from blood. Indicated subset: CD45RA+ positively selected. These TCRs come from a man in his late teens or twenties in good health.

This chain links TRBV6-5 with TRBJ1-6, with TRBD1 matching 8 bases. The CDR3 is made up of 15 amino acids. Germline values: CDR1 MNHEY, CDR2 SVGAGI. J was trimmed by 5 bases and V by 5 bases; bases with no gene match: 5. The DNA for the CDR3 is TGTGCCAGCAGTCGGGGACAGGTGGATAATTCACCCCTCCACTTT. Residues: CASSRGQVDNSPLHF.

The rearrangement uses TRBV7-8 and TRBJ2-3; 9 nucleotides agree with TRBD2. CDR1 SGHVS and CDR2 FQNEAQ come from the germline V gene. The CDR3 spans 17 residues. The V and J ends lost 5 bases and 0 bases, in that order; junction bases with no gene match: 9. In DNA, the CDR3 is TGTGCCAGCAGCCCCCCCCGACTAGCGGCTAGCACAGATACGCAGTATTTT. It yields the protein CASSPPRLAASTDTQYF.

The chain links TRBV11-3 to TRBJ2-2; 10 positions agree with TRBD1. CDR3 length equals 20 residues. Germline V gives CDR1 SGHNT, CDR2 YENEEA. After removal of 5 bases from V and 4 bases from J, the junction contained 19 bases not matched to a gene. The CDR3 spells CASSVGQGSIFGVSTGELFF. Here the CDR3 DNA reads TGTGCCAGCAGCGTGGGACAGGGGTCTATATTCGGTGTAAGCACCGGGGAGCTGTTTTTT.

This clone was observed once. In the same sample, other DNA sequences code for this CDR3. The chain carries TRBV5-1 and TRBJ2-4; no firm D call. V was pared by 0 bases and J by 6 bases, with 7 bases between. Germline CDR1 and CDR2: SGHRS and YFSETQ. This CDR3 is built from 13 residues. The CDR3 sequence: CASSLDSRNIQYF. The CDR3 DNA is TGCGCCAGCAGCTTGGATAGCAGAAACATTCAGTACTTC.

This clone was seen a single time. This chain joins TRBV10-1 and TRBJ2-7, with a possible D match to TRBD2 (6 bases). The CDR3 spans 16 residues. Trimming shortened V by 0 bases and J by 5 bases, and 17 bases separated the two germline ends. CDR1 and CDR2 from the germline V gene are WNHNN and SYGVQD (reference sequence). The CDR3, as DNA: TGCGCCAGCAGTGAGTCCGGGGGTGAGAACTTGCACGAGCAGTACTTC. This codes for CASSESGGENLHEQYF.

The CDR3 protein is CASGLSRKTALISEAFF. As DNA, the CDR3 is TGTGCTAGTGGTTTGTCCAGAAAGACAGCCCTTATATCTGAAGCTTTCTTT. The V and J genes are TRBV12-5 and TRBJ1-1; maybe TRBD1 (5 bases). The CDR3 totals 17 residues. Trimming cost V 2 bases and J 6 bases, with 22 bases left between them. Germline V gives CDR1 LGHNT, CDR2 FRNRAP.

The CDR3 is CASSLAAGTSGTGELFF. CDR3 sequence (DNA): TGTGCCAGCAGCCTGGCAGCTGGGACTAGCGGCACCGGGGAGCTGTTTTTT. The chain uses TRBV5-4 and TRBJ2-2, with 11 bases lining up with TRBD2. The CDR3 sequence is 17 residues long. Unmatched junction bases numbered 9, after V lost 4 bases and J lost 4 bases. Looked up from germline, CDR1 is SGHNT and CDR2 is YYREEE (reference sequence).

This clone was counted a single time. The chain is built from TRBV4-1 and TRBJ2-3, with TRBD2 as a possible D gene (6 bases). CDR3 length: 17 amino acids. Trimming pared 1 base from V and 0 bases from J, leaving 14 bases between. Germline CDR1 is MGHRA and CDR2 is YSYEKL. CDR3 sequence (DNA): TGCGCCAGCAGCCAAGCCCCCGGAGGGGTCAGCACAGATACGCAGTATTTT. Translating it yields CASSQAPGGVSTDTQYF.

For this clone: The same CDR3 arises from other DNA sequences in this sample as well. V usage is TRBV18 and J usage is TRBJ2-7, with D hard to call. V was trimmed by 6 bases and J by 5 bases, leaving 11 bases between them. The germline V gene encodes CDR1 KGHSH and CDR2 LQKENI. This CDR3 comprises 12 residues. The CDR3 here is CASSPDGNEQYF. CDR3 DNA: TGTGCCAGCTCCCCAGACGGCAACGAGCAGTACTTC.

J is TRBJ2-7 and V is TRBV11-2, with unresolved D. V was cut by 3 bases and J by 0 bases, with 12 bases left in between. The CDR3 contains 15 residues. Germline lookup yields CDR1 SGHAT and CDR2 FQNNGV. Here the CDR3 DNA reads TGTGCCAGCAGCTTCGTTGCAGGAAGCTCCTACGAGCAGTACTTC. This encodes CASSFVAGSSYEQYF.

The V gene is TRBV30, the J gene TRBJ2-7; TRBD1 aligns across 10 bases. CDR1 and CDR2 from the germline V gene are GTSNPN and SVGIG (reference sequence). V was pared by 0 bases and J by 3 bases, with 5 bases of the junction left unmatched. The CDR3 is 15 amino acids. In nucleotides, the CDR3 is TGTGCCTGGAGTGTACCCGGGACAGGGGTCTACGAGCAGTACTTC. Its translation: CAWSVPGTGVYEQYF. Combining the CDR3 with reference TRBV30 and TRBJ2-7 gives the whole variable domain SQTIHQWPATLVQPVGSPLSLECTVEGTSNPNLYWYRQAAGRGLQLLFYSVGIGQISSEVPQNLSASRPQDRQFILSSKKLLLSDSGFYLCAWSVPGTGVYEQYFGPGTRLTVT.

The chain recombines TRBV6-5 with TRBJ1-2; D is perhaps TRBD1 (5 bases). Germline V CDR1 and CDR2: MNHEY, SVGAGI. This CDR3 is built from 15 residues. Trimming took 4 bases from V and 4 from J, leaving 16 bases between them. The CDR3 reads CASSSGGVIRYGYTF. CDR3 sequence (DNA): TGTGCCAGCAGTTCTGGGGGGGTTATTCGCTATGGCTACACCTTC.

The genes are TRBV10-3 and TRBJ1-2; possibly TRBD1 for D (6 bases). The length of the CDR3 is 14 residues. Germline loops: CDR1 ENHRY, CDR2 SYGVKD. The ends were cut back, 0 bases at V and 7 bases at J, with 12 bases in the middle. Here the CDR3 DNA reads TGTGCCATCAGTGAGTCCGTTGGGGGCGTTGGCTACACCTTC. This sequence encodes CAISESVGGVGYTF.

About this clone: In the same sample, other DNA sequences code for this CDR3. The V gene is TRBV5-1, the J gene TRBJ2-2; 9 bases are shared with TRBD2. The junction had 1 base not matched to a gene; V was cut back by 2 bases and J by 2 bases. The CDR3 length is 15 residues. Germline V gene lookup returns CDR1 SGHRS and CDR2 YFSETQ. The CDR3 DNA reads TGCGCCAGCAGCTTTAGCGGGGGCAACACCGGGGAGCTGTTTTTT. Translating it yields CASSFSGGNTGELFF.

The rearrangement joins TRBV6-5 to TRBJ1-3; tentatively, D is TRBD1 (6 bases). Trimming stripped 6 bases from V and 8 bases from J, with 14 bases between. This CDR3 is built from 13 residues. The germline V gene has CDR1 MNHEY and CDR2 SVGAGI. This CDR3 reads CASRYRAKDTIYF. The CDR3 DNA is TGTGCCAGCAGATACAGGGCTAAGGACACCATATATTTT.

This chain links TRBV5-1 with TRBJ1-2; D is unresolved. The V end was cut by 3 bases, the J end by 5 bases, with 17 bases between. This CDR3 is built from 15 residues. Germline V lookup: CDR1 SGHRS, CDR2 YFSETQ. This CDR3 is CASSSSVDSGYGYTF. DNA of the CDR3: TGCGCCAGCAGCTCCTCGGTAGATTCTGGATATGGCTACACCTTC.

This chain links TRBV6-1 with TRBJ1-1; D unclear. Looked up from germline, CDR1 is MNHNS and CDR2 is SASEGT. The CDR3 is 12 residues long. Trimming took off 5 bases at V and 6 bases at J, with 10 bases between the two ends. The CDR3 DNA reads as TGTGCCAGCAGTCGGGTTGGGGCTGAAGCTTTCTTT. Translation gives CASSRVGAEAFF.

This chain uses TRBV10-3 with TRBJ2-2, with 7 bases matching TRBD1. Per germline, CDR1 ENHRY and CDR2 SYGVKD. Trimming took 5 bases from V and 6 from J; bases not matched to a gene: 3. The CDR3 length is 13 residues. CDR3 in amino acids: CAISLGGPGELFF. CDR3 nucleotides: TGTGCCATCAGTTTAGGGGGCCCCGGGGAGCTGTTTTTT.

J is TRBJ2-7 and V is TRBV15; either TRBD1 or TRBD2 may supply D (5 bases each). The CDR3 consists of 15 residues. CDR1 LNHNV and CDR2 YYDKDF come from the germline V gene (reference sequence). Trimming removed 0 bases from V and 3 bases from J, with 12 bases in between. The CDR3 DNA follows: TGTGCCACCAGCAGAGAGGGGACGGAGATCTACGAGCAGTACTTC. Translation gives CATSREGTEIYEQYF.

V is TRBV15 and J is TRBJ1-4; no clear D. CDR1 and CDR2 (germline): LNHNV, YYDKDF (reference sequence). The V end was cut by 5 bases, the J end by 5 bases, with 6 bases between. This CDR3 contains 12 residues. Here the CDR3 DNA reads TGTGCCACCAGCCGTGCAAATGAAAAACTGTTTTTT. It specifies CATSRANEKLFF. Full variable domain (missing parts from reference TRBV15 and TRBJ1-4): DAMVIQNPRYQVTQFGKPVTLSCSQTLNHNVMYWYQQKSSQAPKLLFHYYDKDFNNEADTPDNFQSRRPNTSFCFLDIRSPGLGDTAMYLCATSRANEKLFFGSGTQLSVL.

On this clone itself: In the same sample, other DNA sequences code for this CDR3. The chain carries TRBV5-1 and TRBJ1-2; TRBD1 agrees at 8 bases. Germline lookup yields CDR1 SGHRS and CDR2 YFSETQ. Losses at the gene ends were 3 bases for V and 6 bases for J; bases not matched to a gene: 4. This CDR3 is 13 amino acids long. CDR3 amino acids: CASSSTGDHGYTF. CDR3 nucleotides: TGCGCCAGCAGCTCGACAGGGGATCATGGCTACACCTTC.

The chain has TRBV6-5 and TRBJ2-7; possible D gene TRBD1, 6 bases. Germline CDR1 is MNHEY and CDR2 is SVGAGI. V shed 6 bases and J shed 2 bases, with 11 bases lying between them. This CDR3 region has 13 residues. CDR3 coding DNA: TGTGCCAGCAGGCAGGGGCGGACCTACGAGCAGTACTTC. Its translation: CASRQGRTYEQYF.

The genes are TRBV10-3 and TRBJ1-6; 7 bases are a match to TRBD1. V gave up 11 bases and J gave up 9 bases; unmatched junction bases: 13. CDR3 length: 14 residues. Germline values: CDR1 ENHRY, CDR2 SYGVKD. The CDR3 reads CAVGQPEAPSPLHF. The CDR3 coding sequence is TGTGCCGTGGGACAGCCCGAGGCCCCTTCACCCCTCCACTTT.

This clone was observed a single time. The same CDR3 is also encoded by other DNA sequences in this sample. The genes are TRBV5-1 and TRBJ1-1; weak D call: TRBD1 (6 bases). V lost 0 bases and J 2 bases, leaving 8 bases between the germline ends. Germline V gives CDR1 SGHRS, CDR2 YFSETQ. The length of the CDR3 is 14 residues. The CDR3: CASSLVQGNTEAFF. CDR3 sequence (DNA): TGCGCCAGCAGCTTGGTACAGGGCAACACTGAAGCTTTCTTT.

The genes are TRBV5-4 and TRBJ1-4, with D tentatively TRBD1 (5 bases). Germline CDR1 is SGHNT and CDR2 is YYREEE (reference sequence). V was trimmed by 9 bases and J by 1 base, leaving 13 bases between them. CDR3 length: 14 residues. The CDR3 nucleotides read TGTGCCACAGGGACCCCTGGAACTAATGAAAAACTGTTTTTT. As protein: CATGTPGTNEKLFF.

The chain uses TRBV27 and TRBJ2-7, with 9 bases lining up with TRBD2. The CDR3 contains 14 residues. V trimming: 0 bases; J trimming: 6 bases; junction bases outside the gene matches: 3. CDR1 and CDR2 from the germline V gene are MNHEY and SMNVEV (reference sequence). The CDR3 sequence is CASSLSSLAGEQYF. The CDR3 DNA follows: TGTGCCAGCAGTTTATCGTCACTAGCGGGCGAGCAGTACTTC.

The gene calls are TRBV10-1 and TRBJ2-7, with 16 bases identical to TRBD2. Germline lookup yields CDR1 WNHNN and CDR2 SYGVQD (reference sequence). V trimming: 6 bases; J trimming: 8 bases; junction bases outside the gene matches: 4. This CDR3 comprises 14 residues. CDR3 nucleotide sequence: TGCGCCAGCAGCCCGGGACTAGCGGGAGGGAAGCAGTACTTC. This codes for CASSPGLAGGKQYF.

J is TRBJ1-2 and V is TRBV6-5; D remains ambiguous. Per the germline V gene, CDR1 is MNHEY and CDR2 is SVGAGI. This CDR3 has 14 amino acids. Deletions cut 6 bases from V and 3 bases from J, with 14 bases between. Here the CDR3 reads CASSTLSGDYGYTF. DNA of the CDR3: TGTGCCAGCAGCACCCTATCGGGCGACTATGGCTACACCTTC.

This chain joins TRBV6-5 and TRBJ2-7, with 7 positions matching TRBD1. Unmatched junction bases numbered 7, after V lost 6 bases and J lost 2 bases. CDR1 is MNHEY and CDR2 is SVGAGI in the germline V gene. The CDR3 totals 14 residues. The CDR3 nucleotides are TGTGCCAGCAGCCGAACTGACAGGGCCTACGAGCAGTACTTC. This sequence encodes CASSRTDRAYEQYF.

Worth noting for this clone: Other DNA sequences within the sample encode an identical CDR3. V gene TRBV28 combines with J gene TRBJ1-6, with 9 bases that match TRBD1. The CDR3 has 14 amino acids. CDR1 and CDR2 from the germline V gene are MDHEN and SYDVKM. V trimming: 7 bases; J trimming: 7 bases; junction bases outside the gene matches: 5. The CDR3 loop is CASTPGQGNSPLHF. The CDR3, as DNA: TGTGCCAGCACGCCGGGACAGGGAAATTCACCCCTCCACTTT.